The subject of this entry is one T cell receptor (beta chain). Its cognate antigen is unknown. These data belong to a study of CD8 T cells in Susac syndrome. Turning to the study itself: Active disease was present in about 6 of the sequenced Susac syndrome patients, whereas roughly 8 of them were in remission.

Trimming at V came to 3 bases and at J to 1 base, leaving 10 bases not matched to a gene. Germline V CDR1 and CDR2: DFQATT, SNEGSKA (reference sequence). This CDR3 region has 16 residues. RNA amounts of about 0.45 to 1 ug underwent reverse transcription with random hexamers. The method of amplification for TCR beta CDR3 was immunoSEQ multiplex PCR, covering 54 Vbeta and 13 Jbeta. TCRdb reanalysed the immunoSEQ multiplex PCR reads using MiXCR and keeps one entry per CDR3 protein. This sample carries about 80,000 distinct CDR3 sequences, about 92% of them seen once, and the ten largest clones take roughly 0.56%. Findings and caveats of the study: The CD4+ T cell repertoires in Susac syndrome did not show any clonal expansion.

The authors carried out high-throughput sequencing of TCR beta. They applied it to CD8+ and CD4+ T cells obtained from blood. This sequence was found in a human donor with Susac syndrome. The sequencing sample was made of CD4+ T cells from PBMCs. The chain carries TRBV20-1 and TRBJ2-3; 7 nucleotides match TRBD2. The CDR3 protein is CSARAPPSGGTDTQYF. In DNA form, the CDR3 reads TGCAGTGCTAGGGCCCCACCCAGCGGGGGCACAGATACGCAGTATTTT.